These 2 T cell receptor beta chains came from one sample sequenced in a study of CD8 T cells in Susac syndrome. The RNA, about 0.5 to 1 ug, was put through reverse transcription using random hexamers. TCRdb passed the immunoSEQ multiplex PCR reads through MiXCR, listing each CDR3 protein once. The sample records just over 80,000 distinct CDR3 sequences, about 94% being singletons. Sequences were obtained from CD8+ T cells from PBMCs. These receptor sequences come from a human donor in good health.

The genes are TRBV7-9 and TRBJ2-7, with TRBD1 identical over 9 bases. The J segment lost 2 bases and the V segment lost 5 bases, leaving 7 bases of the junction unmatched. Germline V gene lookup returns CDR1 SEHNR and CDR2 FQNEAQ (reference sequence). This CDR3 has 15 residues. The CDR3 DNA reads TGTGCCAGCAGCCCGACAGGGGGGCTTCCCTACGAGCAGTACTTC. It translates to CASSPTGGLPYEQYF. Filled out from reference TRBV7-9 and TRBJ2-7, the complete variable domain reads DTGVSQNPRHKITKRGQNVTFRCDPISEHNRLYWYRQTLGQGPEFLTYFQNEAQLEKSRLLSDRFSAERPKGSFSTLEIQRTEQGDSAMYLCASSPTGGLPYEQYFGPGTRLTVT.

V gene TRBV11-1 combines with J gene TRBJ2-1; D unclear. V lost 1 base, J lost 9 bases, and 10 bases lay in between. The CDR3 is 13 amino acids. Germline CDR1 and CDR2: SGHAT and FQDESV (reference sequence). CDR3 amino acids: CASSLVVYGEQFF. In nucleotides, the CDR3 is TGTGCCAGCAGCTTAGTTGTTTACGGTGAGCAGTTCTTC.